This entry concerns a single TCR beta chain. Germline V gives CDR1 SGHNT, CDR2 YYREEE (reference sequence). V was pared by 4 bases and J by 2 bases, with 19 bases between. The CDR3 extends over 16 amino acids. Sequencing used immunoSEQ multiplex PCR; TCRdb keeps in-frame clones, though not all of them. This repertoire shows 40,000 to 50,000 clones, about 78% found once; its top ten account for 0.75% to 1%. The source of the sample is a study of memory CD4+ T cells and cytomegalovirus serostatus. Single viable CD3+CD4+CD8-CD45RO+ cells were sorted as the memory CD4+ T cells. The genes are TRBV5-4 and TRBJ2-7; tentatively, D is TRBD1 (7 bases). This receptor was identified in an adult in good health and CMV-seronegative. Source material: memory CD4+ T cells from blood. This chain's CDR3 is CASSPGGYGSTYEQYF. The CDR3 region has the DNA TGTGCCAGCAGCCCAGGGGGGTATGGCAGTACCTACGAGCAGTACTTC.